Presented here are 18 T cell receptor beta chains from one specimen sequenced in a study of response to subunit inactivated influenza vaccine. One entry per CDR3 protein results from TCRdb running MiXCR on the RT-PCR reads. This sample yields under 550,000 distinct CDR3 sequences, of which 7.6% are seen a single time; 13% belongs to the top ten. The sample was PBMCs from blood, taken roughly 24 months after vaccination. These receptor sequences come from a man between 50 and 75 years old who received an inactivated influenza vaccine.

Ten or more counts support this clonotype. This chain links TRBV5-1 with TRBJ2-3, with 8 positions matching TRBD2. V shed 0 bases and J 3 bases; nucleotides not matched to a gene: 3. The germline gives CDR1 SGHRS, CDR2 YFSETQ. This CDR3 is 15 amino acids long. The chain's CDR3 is CASSLGRGVTDTQYF. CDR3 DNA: TGCGCCAGCAGCTTGGGGCGGGGGGTTACAGATACGCAGTATTTT. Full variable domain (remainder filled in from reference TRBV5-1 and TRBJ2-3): KAGVTQTPRYLIKTRGQQVTLSCSPISGHRSVSWYQQTPGQGLQFLFEYFSETQRNKGNFPGRFSGRQFSNSRSEMNVSTLELGDSALYLCASSLGRGVTDTQYFGPGTRLTVL.

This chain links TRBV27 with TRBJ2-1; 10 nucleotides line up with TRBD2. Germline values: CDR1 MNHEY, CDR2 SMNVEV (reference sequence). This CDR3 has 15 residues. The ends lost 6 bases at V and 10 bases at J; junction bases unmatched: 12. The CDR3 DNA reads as TGTGCCAGCAGGGGGCTAGCGGGAGTCTTTAGGGAGCAGTTCTTC. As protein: CASRGLAGVFREQFF.

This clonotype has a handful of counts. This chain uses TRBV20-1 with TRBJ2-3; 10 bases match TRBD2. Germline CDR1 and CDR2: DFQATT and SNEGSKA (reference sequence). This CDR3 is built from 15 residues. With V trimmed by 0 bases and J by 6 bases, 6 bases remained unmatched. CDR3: CSAREASGGRDTQYF. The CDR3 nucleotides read TGCAGTGCTAGAGAGGCTAGCGGGGGTAGGGATACGCAGTATTTT.

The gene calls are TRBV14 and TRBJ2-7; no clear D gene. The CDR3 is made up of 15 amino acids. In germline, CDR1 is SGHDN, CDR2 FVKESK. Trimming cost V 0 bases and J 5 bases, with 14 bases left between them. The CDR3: CASSQDGPYLNEQYF. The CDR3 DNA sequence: TGTGCCAGCAGCCAAGATGGTCCGTACCTCAACGAGCAGTACTTC.

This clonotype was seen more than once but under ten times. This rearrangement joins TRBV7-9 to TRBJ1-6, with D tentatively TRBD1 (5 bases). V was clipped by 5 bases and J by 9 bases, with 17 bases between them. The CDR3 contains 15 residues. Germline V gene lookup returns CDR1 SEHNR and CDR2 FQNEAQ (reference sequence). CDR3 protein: CASSLQPSGLSPLHF. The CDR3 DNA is TGTGCCAGCAGCCTCCAACCATCGGGACTTTCACCCCTCCACTTT. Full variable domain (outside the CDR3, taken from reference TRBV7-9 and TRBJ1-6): DTGVSQNPRHKITKRGQNVTFRCDPISEHNRLYWYRQTLGQGPEFLTYFQNEAQLEKSRLLSDRFSAERPKGSFSTLEIQRTEQGDSAMYLCASSLQPSGLSPLHFGNGTRLTVT.

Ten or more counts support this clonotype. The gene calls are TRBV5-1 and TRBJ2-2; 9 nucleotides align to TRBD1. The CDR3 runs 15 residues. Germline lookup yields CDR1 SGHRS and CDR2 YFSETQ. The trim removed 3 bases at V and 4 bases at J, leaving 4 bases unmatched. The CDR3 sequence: CASSSGTGSTGELFF. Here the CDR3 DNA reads TGCGCCAGCAGCTCCGGGACAGGGAGCACCGGGGAGCTGTTTTTT.

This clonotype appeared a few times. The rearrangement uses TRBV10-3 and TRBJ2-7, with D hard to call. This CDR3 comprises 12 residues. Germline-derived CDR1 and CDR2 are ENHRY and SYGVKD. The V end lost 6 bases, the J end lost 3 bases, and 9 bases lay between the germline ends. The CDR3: CAIRDGNYEQYF. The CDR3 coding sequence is TGTGCCATCAGGGACGGTAACTACGAGCAGTACTTC.

The CDR3 DNA is TGTGCCAGCAGTTACGGCTCGGGACGGAGCTCCTACAATGAGCAGTTCTTC. This encodes CASSYGSGRSSYNEQFF. The chain couples TRBV6-2 or TRBV6-3 to TRBJ2-1, with D perhaps assigned TRBD1 or TRBD2 (5 bases each). The CDR3 is 17 residues long. Trimming pared 2 bases from V and 0 bases from J, leaving 14 bases between. The germline V gene encodes CDR1 MNHEY and CDR2 SVGEGT.

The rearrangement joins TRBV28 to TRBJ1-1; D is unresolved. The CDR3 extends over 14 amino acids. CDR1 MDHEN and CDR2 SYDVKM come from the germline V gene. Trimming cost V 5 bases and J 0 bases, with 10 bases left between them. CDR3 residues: CASSRSWMNTEAFF. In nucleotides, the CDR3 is TGTGCCAGCAGTCGCTCTTGGATGAACACTGAAGCTTTCTTT.

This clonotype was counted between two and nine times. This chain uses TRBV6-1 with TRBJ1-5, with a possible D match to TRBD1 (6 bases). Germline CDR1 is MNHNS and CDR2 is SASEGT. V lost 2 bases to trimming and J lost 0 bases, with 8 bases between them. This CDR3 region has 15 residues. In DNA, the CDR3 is TGTGCCAGCAGTGAAACAGGGTTTAGCAATCAGCCCCAGCATTTT. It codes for CASSETGFSNQPQHF.

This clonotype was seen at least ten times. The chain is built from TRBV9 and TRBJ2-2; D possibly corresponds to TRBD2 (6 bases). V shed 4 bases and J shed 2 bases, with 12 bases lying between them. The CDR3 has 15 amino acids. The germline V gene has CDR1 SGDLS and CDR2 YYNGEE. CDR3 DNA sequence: TGTGCCAGCAGCCCACACGGGGGTAACACCGGGGAGCTGTTTTTT. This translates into CASSPHGGNTGELFF.

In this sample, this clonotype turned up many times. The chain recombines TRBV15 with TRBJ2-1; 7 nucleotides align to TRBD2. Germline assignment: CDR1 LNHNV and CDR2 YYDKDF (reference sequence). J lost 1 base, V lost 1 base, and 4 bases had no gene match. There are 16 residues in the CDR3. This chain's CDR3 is CATSRGREGSYNEQFF. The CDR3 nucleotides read TGTGCCACCAGCAGAGGTAGGGAGGGATCCTACAATGAGCAGTTCTTC. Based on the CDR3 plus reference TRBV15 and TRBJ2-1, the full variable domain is DAMVIQNPRYQVTQFGKPVTLSCSQTLNHNVMYWYQQKSSQAPKLLFHYYDKDFNNEADTPDNFQSRRPNTSFCFLDIRSPGLGDTAMYLCATSRGREGSYNEQFFGPGTRLTVL.

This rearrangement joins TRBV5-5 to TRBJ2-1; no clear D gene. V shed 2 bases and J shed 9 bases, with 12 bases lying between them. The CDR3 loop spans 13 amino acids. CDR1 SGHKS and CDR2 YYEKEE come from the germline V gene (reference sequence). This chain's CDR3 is CASSFTTYAEQFF. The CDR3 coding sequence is TGTGCCAGCAGCTTTACAACTTATGCTGAGCAGTTCTTC.

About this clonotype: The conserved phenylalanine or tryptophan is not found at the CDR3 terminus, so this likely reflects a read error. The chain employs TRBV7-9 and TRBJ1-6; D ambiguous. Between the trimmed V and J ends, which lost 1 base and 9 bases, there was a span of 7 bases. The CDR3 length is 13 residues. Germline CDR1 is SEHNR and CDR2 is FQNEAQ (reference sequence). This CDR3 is CASSLGTGSPLHL. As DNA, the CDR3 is TGTGCCAGCAGCTTAGGAACCGGTTCACCCCTCCACCTT.

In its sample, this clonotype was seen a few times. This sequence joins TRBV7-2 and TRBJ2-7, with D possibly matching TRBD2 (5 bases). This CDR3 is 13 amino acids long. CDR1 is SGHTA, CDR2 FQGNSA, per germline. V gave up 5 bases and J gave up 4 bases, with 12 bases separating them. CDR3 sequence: CASSPRERYEQYF. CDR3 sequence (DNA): TGTGCCAGCAGCCCCCGGGAAAGATACGAGCAGTACTTC. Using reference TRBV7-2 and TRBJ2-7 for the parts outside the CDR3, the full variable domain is GAGVSQSPSNKVTEKGKDVELRCDPISGHTALYWYRQSLGQGLEFLIYFQGNSAPDKSGLPSDRFSAERTGGSVSTLTIQRTQQEDSAVYLCASSPRERYEQYFGPGTRLTVT.

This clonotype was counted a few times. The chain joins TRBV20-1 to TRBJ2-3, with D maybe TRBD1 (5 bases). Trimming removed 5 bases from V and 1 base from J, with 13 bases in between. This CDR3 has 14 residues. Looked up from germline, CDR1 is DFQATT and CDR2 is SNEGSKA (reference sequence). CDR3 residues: CSAPDTAGTDTQYF. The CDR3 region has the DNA TGCAGTGCTCCGGACACGGCTGGCACAGATACGCAGTATTTT.

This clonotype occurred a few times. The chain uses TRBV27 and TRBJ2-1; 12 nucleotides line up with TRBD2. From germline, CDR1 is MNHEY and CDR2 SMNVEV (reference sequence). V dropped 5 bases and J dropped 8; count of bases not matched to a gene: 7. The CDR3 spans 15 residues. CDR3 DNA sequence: TGTGCCAGCAGTATCGGGACTAGCGGGCCGTATGAGCAGTTCTTC. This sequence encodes CASSIGTSGPYEQFF.

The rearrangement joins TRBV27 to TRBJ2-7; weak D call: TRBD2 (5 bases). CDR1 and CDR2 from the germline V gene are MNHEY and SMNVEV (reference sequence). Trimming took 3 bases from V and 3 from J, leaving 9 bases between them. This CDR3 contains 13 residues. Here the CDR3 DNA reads TGTGCCAGCAGTTTTATCGGGGACTACGAGCAGTACTTC. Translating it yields CASSFIGDYEQYF.